This T cell receptor beta chain was found in a study of response to subunit inactivated influenza vaccine. Study-wide points: The authors proposed limited new T cell recruitment per seasonal influenza vaccination.

TCRdb reanalysed the RT-PCR reads using MiXCR and keeps one entry per CDR3 protein. The sample lists about 520,000 distinct CDR3 sequences, approximately 7.8% occurring once. This CDR3 is 14 amino acids long. Trimming pared 2 bases from V and 1 base from J, leaving 11 bases between. Germline assignment: CDR1 DFQATT and CDR2 SNEGSKA (reference sequence). This clonotype has more than one count but fewer than ten. Its antigen is not known. The chain links TRBV20-1 to TRBJ1-1; unclear D gene. The source is a man between 50 and 69 years old who received an inactivated influenza vaccine. This specimen consisted of PBMCs from blood, obtained roughly 24 months after vaccination. In DNA form, the CDR3 reads TGCAGTGCTAGAAAAGGGCAGCGGAACACTGAAGCTTTCTTT. It is translated as CSARKGQRNTEAFF.